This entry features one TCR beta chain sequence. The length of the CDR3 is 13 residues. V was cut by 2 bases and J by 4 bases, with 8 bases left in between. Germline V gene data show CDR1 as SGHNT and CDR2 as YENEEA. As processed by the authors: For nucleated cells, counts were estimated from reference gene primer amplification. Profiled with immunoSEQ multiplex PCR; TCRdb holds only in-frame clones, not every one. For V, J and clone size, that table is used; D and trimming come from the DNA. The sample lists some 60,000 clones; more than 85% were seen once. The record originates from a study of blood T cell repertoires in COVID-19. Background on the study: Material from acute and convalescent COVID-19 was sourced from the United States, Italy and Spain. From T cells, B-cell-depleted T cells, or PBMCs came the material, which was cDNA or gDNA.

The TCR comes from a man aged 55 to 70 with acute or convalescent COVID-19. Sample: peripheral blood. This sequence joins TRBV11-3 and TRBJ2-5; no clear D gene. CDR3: CASSLLGRETQYF. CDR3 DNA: TGTGCCAGCAGCTTACTAGGAAGAGAGACCCAGTACTTC.